This T cell receptor beta chain was sequenced during a study of T cells in localized non-small cell lung cancer. From germline, CDR1 is SGHRS and CDR2 YFSETQ. The CDR3 spans 15 residues. V was cut by 1 base and J by 0 bases, with 8 bases left in between. Profiled with immunoSEQ multiplex PCR; TCRdb holds only in-frame clones, not every one. The data contain about 53,000 clones, 75% to 90% of them singletons. Sample: peripheral blood mononuclear cells, taken before any cancer treatment. The sequence came from a man between 40 and 70 years old with stage III lung adenocarcinoma. The J gene is TRBJ1-3, the V gene TRBV5-1; D is unresolved. DNA of the CDR3: TGCGCCAGCAGCTTGAACAGCGTCTCTGGAAACACCATATATTTT. Protein product: CASSLNSVSGNTIYF.